The sequence of this TCR beta chain was determined in a study of blood T cells in healthy people across ages. General study points: It was the long-lived donors that had more naive CD4+ cells and higher diversity than aged donors. As naive T cell percentage varied, TCR beta diversity correlated strongly with it.

To note about this clonotype: The antigen is unknown.

CDR1 and CDR2 (germline): SGHVS, FNYEAQ. The CDR3 sequence is 13 residues long. V lost 6 bases, J lost 10 bases, and 16 bases lay in between. Primed by a sample-barcoded 5' primer and a J-beta primer mix, a second PCR proceeded for about 7 to 11 cycles. Carrying 12 random nucleotides, a template-switch adaptor labeled each individual cDNA molecule. TCRdb re-derived calls from the 5' RACE reads in MiXCR, one entry per CDR3 protein. Of 1.8 million or so distinct CDR3 sequences listed, 30% to 40% were seen once; the top ten hold about 23%. Each individual donor underwent a draw of approximately 9.8 milliliters of peripheral blood.

The chain links TRBV7-6 to TRBJ2-1; D is undetermined. Source material: blood. The receptor was derived from a human donor in good health. CDR3 amino acids: CASSSTQYEEQFF. As DNA, the CDR3 is TGTGCCAGCAGTTCAACTCAATACGAGGAGCAGTTCTTC.